This TCR beta chain was sequenced in a study of T-cell reconstitution after alpha-beta-depleted transplantation in children. Unique molecular identifiers were incorporated into the prepared TCRbeta library. TCRdb used MiXCR to reprocess the PCR reads, holding one entry per CDR3 protein. Of about 460,000 distinct CDR3 sequences in the sample, over 9.5% were seen once. Concerning this clonotype: Antigen unknown.

The study, taken as a whole, reports: T-cell counts and diversity at one year post-transplant came mainly from newly produced T cells. There were reportedly several hundred expanded graft clones from which alpha-beta T cells came about two months after transplant. Surviving recipient T cells and intrathymic progenitors accounted for some patients' high TCRbeta diversity at day 60.

The CDR3 has 14 amino acids. The germline CDR1 and CDR2 sequences are LGHNA and YNFKEQ. Trimming took off 2 bases at V and 4 bases at J, with 8 bases between the two ends. This TCR was recovered from a female patient aged 2 to 10 who had a stem cell transplant for aplastic anemia, so the T cells may come from the graft donor. The material sequenced was PBMCs, mostly from graft donor cells, taken 180 days after TCRalphabeta/CD19-depleted stem cell transplant. The chain couples TRBV4-2 to TRBJ2-2; no definite D call. This chain's CDR3 is CASSQRLFTGELFF. The CDR3 coding sequence is TGTGCCAGCAGCCAACGGCTCTTCACCGGGGAGCTGTTTTTT.